This TCR beta chain emerged from a study of T cell responses to AZD1222 COVID-19 vaccine. Sequencing used immunoSEQ multiplex PCR; TCRdb keeps in-frame clones, though not all of them. The sample includes roughly 150,000 clones, 87% of them seen just once. The junction had 6 bases not matched to a gene; V was cut back by 1 base and J by 0 bases. This CDR3 has 16 residues. Germline V gene lookup returns CDR1 LGHNA and CDR2 YSLEER. V usage is TRBV4-3 and J usage is TRBJ2-7; TRBD1 matches 7 bases. This TCR was sampled from an adult who received the AZD1222 COVID-19 vaccine. The source material was peripheral blood, sampled 28 days after the second AZD1222 dose. The CDR3 here is CASSQGNRDSSYEQYF. For the CDR3, the DNA is TGCGCCAGCAGCCAAGGAAACCGGGACAGCTCCTACGAGCAGTACTTC.